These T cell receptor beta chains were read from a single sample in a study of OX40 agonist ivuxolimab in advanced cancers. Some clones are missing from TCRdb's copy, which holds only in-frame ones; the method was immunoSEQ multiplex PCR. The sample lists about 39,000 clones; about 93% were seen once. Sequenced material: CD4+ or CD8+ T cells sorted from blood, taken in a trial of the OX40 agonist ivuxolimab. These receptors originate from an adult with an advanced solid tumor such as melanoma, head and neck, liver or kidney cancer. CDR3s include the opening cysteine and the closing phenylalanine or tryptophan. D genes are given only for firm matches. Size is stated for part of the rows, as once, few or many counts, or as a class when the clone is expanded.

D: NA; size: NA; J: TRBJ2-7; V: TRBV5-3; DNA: TGTGCCAGAAGCTTTAAGGTCCCTGGAAACGAGCAGTACTTC; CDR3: CARSFKVPGNEQYF
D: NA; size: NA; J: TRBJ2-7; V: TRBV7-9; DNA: TGTGCCAGCAGCTCCAGGGGGGACGAGCAGTACTTC; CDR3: CASSSRGDEQYF
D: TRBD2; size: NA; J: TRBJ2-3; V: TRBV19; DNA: TGTGCCAGTAGGCTAGCGGGGGAAGATACGCAGTATTTT; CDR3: CASRLAGEDTQYF
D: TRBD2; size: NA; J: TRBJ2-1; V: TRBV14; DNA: TGTGCCAGCAGCCAAGAAACGGCTAGCGGGGGACAACACAATGAGCAGTTCTTC; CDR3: CASSQETASGGQHNEQFF
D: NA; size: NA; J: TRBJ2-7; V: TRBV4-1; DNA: TGCGCCAGCAGCCAAGAAGGAGGGGAAGGCGAGCAGTACTTC; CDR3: CASSQEGGEGEQYF
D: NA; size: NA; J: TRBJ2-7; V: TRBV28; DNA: TGTGCCAGCATCACGACCGGGGCCTCCTACGAGCAGTACTTC; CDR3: CASITTGASYEQYF
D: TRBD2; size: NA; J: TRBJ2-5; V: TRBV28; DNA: TGTGCCAGCAGTGAGGGACTAGCGGGAGGCAGCGGAGAGACCCAGTACTTC; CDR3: CASSEGLAGGSGETQYF
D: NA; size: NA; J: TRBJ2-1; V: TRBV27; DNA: TGTGCCAGTGGCCCCGACAGCCCTATGTTCTTC; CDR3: CASGPDSPMFF
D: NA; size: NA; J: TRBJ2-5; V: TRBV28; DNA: TGTGCCAGCAGTTTTTTGGGGGAGGTTTCTGGGGAGCAGTACTTC; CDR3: CASSFLGEVSGEQYF
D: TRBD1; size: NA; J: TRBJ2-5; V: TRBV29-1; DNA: TGCAGCGTTGATCCGACAGGGGGTGGCGAGACCCAGTACTTC; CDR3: CSVDPTGGGETQYF
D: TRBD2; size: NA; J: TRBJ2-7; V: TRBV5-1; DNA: TGCGCCAGCATGGGGCGGGAGAACAACGAGCAGTACTTC; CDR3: CASMGRENNEQYF
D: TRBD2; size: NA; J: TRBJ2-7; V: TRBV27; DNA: TGTGCCAGCACTCCGGCGGGAGGGCCCTACGAGCAGTACTTC; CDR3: CASTPAGGPYEQYF
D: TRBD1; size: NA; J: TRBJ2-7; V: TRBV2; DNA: TGTGCCAGCAGGGGCGACAGGGTTGGGGCCTACGAGCAGTACTTC; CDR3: CASRGDRVGAYEQYF
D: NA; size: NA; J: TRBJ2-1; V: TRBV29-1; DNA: TGCAGCGTTGAGCGACGGGAAAGCAATGAGCAGTTCTTC; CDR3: CSVERRESNEQFF
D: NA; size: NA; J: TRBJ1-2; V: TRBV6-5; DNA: TGTGCCAGCAAGGTGGGACGTAGCTATGGCTACACCTTC; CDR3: CASKVGRSYGYTF
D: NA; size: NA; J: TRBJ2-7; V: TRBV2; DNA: TGTGCCAGCAGGGAGGGTACGTCGGGCTACGAGCAGTACTTC; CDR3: CASREGTSGYEQYF
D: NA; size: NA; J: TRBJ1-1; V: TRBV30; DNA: TGTGCCTGGAGCAACGGATTGAACACTGAAGCTTTCTTT; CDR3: CAWSNGLNTEAFF
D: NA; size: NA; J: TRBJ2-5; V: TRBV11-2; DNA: TGTGCCAGCAGCTTAGAGTCTTGGGGTTCCCAAGAGACCCAGTACTTC; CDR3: CASSLESWGSQETQYF
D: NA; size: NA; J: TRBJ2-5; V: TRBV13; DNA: TGTGCCAGCAGCTTAGCAGGGGAGTGGCAAGAGACCCAGTACTTC; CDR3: CASSLAGEWQETQYF
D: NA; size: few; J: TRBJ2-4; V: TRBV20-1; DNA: TGCAGTGCTACAGATCAAAACATTCAGTACTTC; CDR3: CSATDQNIQYF
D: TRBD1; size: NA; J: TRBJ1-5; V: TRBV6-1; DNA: TGTGCCAGCAGAAGAGGGACAGCTACTAATCAGCCCCAGCATTTT; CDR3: CASRRGTATNQPQHF
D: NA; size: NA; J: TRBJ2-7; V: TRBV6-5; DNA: TGTGCCAGCAGTTACTCGCCAGGGGCCGAGCAGTACTTC; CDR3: CASSYSPGAEQYF
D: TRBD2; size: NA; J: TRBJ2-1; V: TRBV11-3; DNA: TGTGCCAGCAGCTTAGCTAGCGGGAGCTATGGGAATGAGCAGTTCTTC; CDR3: CASSLASGSYGNEQFF
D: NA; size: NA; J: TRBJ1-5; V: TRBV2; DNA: TGTGCCAGCAGTGTGGGCAGTGGTCTAGAGCCCCAGCATTTT; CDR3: CASSVGSGLEPQHF
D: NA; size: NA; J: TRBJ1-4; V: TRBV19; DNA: TGTGCCAGTAATTCGGTGGCAAGGGGCGAAAAACTGTTTTTT; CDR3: CASNSVARGEKLFF
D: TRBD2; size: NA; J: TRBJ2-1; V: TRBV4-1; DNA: TGCGCCAGCAGCCCTGGGACTAGCGGAGGCCTCTCCTACAATGAGCAGTTCTTC; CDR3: CASSPGTSGGLSYNEQFF
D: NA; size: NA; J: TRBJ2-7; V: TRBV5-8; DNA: TGTGCCAGCAGCTCGGAGGGCCTGTGGAACGAGCAGTACTTC; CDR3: CASSSEGLWNEQYF
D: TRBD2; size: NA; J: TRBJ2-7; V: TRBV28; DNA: TGTGCCAGCAGCACAGCGGGAGTCCTGAACGAGCAGTACTTC; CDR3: CASSTAGVLNEQYF
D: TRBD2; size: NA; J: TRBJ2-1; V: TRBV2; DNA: TGTGCCAGCAGTGGCGGGTTAGCGGGAGTAGTTAATGAGCAGTTCTTC; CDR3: CASSGGLAGVVNEQFF
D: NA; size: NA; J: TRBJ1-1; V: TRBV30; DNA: TGTGCCTGGAGTGCGTACGTGGGAGCCATGAACACTGAAGCTTTCTTT; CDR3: CAWSAYVGAMNTEAFF
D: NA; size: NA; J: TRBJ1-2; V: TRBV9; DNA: TGTGCCAGCAGCTTACGCCGGGGGGAGGATGGCTACACCTTC; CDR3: CASSLRRGEDGYTF
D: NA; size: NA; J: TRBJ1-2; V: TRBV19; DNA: TGTGCCAGTAGTATAGGGGGCGGCGGAGGGTATGGCTACACCTTC; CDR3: CASSIGGGGGYGYTF
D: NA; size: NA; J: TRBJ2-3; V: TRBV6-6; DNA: TGTGCCAGCATTCTAGTTGGTCGCACAGATACGCAGTATTTT; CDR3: CASILVGRTDTQYF
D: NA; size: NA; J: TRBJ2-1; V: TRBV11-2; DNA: TGTGCCAGCAGCCTAACAGGATGGGAGCAGTTCTTC; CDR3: CASSLTGWEQFF
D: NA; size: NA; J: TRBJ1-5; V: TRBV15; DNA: TGTGCCACCAGCAACGCCGGGACCGGTTCGCCCCAGCATTTT; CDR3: CATSNAGTGSPQHF
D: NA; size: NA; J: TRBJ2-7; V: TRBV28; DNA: TGTGCCAGCAGTCCGGGGGCCCTGGAGCAGTACTTC; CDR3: CASSPGALEQYF
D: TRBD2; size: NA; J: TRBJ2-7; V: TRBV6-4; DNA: TGTGCCAGCAACCAGTTAGTAGCGGGAGGCGAGCAGTACTTC; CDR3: CASNQLVAGGEQYF
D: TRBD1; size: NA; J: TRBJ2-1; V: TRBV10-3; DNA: TGTGCCATCAGAAGGCCGGGACAGGGTACCGATGAGCAGTTCTTC; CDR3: CAIRRPGQGTDEQFF
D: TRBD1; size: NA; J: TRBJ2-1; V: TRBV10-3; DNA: TGTGCCATCAGCGGGACAGGGACGAATGAGCAGTTCTTC; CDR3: CAISGTGTNEQFF
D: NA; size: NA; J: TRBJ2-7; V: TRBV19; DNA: TGTGCCAGTAGTACACCGGACAAGGGGACCCACGAGCAGTACTTC; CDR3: CASSTPDKGTHEQYF
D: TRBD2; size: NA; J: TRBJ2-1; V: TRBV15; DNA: TGTGCCACCAGCAGAGATAGGTTCCTAGCGGGAGTTAGGAATGAGCAGTTCTTC; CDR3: CATSRDRFLAGVRNEQFF
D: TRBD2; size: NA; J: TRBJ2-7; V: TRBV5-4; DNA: TGTGCCAGCAGCTTGGCTAGCGGGAGCTCCTACGAGCAGTACTTC; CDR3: CASSLASGSSYEQYF
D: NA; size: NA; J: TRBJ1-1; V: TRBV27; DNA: TGTGCCAGCAGTCAACAGGGCATGAACACTGAAGCTTTCTTT; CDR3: CASSQQGMNTEAFF
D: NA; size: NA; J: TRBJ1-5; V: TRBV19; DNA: TGTGCCAGTAGCGAGGGACTTACCATCAATCAGCCCCAGCATTTT; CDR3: CASSEGLTINQPQHF
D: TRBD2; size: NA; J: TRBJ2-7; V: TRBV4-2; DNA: TGTGCCAGCAGCCAAGAAGGATTAGCGGGAGAAAATGAGCAGTACTTC; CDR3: CASSQEGLAGENEQYF
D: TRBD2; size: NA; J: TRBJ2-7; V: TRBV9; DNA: TGTGCCAGCAGCCCCCGGGGTAGCGGGGCGTACGAGCAGTACTTC; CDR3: CASSPRGSGAYEQYF
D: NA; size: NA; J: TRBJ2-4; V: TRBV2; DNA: TGTGCCGGGGGGACTGTACTAGCCAAAAACATTCAGTACTTC; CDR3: CAGGTVLAKNIQYF
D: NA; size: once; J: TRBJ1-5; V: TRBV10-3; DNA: TGTGCCATCAGTGATCCGGGACTGGGGGGTCAGCCCCAGCATTTT; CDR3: CAISDPGLGGQPQHF
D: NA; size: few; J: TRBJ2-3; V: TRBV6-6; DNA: TGTGCCAGCAGTTACACACAGGGTACGCAGTATTTT; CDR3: CASSYTQGTQYF
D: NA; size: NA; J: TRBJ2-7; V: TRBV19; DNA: TGTGCCAGTAGTGACGGGGGTTTTCCAGACGAGCAGTACTTC; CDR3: CASSDGGFPDEQYF
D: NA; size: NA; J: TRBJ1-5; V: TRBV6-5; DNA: TGTGCCAGCAGTCTTCAGTATAGCAATCAGCCCCAGCATTTT; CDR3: CASSLQYSNQPQHF